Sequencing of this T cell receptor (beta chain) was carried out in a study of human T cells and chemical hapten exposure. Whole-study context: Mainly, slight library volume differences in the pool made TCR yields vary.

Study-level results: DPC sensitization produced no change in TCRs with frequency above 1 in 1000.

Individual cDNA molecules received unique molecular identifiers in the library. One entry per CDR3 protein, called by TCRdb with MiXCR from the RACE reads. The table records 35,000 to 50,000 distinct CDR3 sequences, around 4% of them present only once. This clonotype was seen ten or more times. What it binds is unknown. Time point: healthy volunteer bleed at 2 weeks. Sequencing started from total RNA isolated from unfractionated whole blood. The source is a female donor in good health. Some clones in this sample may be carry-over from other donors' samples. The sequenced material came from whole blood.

Here the CDR3 reads CASSPQAWGQETQYF. The CDR3 DNA reads as TGTGCCAGCAGCCCTCAGGCATGGGGGCAAGAGACCCAGTACTTC. The chain has TRBV4-2 and TRBJ2-5; D is tentatively TRBD1 or TRBD2 (5 bases each). CDR1 and CDR2 (germline): LGHNA, YNFKEQ. This CDR3 is 15 amino acids long. With 4 bases removed from V and 2 bases from J, the gap between germline ends came to 14 bases.